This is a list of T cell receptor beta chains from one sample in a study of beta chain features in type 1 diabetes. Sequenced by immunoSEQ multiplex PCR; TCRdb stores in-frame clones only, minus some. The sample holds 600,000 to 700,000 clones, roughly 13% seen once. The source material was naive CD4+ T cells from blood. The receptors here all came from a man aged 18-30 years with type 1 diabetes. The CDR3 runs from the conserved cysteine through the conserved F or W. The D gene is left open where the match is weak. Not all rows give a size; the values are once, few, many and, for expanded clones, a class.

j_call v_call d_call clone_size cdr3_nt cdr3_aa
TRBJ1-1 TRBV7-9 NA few TGTGCCAGCAGCTTGGGGGCGCAGGACACTGAAGCTTTCTTT CASSLGAQDTEAFF
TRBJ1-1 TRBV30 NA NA TGTGCCTGGAGTGTACAGGCCAACACTGAAGCTTTCTTT CAWSVQANTEAFF
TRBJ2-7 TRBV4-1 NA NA TGCGCCAGCAGCCAAGGCGGGATTCAAGGCTACGAGCAGTACTTC CASSQGGIQGYEQYF
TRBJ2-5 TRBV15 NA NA TGTGCCACCAGCCGAGAAGTGTGGAGACAAGAGACCCAGTACTTC CATSREVWRQETQYF
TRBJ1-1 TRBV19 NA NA TGTGCCACCGAGAGACGCACTGAAGCTTTCTTT CATERRTEAFF
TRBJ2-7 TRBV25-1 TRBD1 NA TGTGCCAGCAGTGCCTGGGACAGCTCCTACGAGCAGTACTTC CASSAWDSSYEQYF
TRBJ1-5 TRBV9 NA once TGTGCCAGCAGCGTAGAGGGGCGTAGCAATCAGCCCCAGCATTTT CASSVEGRSNQPQHF
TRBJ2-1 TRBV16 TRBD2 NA TGTGCCAGCAGCCAATTGTCCAGCGGGGGTAACAATGAGCAGTTCTTC CASSQLSSGGNNEQFF
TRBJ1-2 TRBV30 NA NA TGTGCCTGGAGTGTACGTCAATTGGTAGACACCTTC CAWSVRQLVDTF
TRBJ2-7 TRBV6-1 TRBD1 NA TGTGCCGGAAGAATGCAACAGGGGATCTCCTACGAGCAGTACTTC CAGRMQQGISYEQYF
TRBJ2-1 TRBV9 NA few TGTGCCAGCAGCTTGAACAATGAGCAGTTCTTC CASSLNNEQFF
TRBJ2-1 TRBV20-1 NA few TGCAGTGCTCCTACAGGGTTGAAGCAGTTCTTC CSAPTGLKQFF
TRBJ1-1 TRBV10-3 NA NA TGTGCCATCAGGAAACAGGAAACGAACACTGAAGCTTTCTTT CAIRKQETNTEAFF